The 22 T cell receptor beta chains in this list originate from one sample, sequenced in a study of blood T cells in healthy people across ages. PCR was performed a second time for about 6 to 12 cycles using a sample-barcoded 5' primer and a J-beta primer mix. MiXCR, run by TCRdb on the 5' RACE reads, gives a single entry per CDR3 protein. This sample has 1.5 million to 2 million distinct CDR3 sequences, with over 25% found just once. Sequencing was done on a sample of blood. Source of these receptors: a young woman in good health.

In this sample, this clonotype turned up a few times. The rearrangement uses TRBV18 and TRBJ1-1; D unresolved. This CDR3 contains 14 residues. Between the trimmed V and J ends, which lost 3 bases and 4 bases, there was a span of 12 bases. Germline CDR1 and CDR2: KGHSH and LQKENI. CDR3 sequence: CASSPRQVGTEAFF. The CDR3 bases are TGTGCCAGCTCACCTCGGCAGGTTGGCACTGAAGCTTTCTTT.

V and J are TRBV9 and TRBJ1-2, with D maybe TRBD1 (5 bases). Looked up from germline, CDR1 is SGDLS and CDR2 is YYNGEE. V shed 3 bases and J shed 2 bases, with 11 bases lying between them. The CDR3 loop spans 14 amino acids. The chain's CDR3 is CASSALWGNYGYTF. The CDR3 nucleotides read TGTGCCAGCAGCGCCCTGTGGGGCAACTATGGCTACACCTTC. Using reference TRBV9 and TRBJ1-2 for the parts outside the CDR3, the full variable domain is DSGVTQTPKHLITATGQRVTLRCSPRSGDLSVYWYQQSLDQGLQFLIQYYNGEERAKGNILERFSAQQFPDLHSELNLSSLELGDSALYFCASSALWGNYGYTFGSGTRLTVV.

The gene calls are TRBV7-9 and TRBJ2-5; TRBD1 matches at 7 bases. CDR3 length: 17 amino acids. In germline, CDR1 is SEHNR, CDR2 FQNEAQ (reference sequence). The J segment lost 5 bases and the V segment lost 1 base, leaving 13 bases of the junction unmatched. The CDR3 loop reads CASSLVGATGSRETQYF. The CDR3 bases are TGTGCCAGCAGCTTAGTTGGGGCGACAGGGTCCCGGGAGACCCAGTACTTC.

This clonotype was picked up a small number of times. The V gene is TRBV4-1, the J gene TRBJ1-6; D may be TRBD1 (6 bases). This CDR3 has 17 residues. Germline CDR1 and CDR2: MGHRA and YSYEKL. Trimming took off 3 bases at V and 4 bases at J, with 16 bases between the two ends. The CDR3 DNA follows: TGCGCCAGCAGCCAGGGTCCAGAGACAGGATATAATTCACCCCTCCACTTT. Residues: CASSQGPETGYNSPLHF.

This clonotype was counted at least ten times. The rearrangement links TRBV4-1 to TRBJ1-2; 7 positions match TRBD1. Germline CDR1 is MGHRA and CDR2 is YSYEKL. With V trimmed by 0 bases and J by 3 bases, 7 bases remained unmatched. This CDR3 comprises 16 residues. Here the CDR3 DNA reads TGCGCCAGCAGCCAAGAACAGTCAGGGGGGCACTATGGCTACACCTTC. The encoded protein is CASSQEQSGGHYGYTF.

This clonotype was seen more than once but under ten times. The chain links TRBV28 to TRBJ2-5; TRBD2 matches 11 bases. Trimming cost V 3 bases and J 10 bases; bases outside gene matches: 4. CDR1 MDHEN and CDR2 SYDVKM come from the germline V gene. The CDR3 runs 13 residues. CDR3 sequence reads: CASSFQLAGGQYF. The CDR3 DNA is TGTGCCAGCAGTTTTCAGCTAGCGGGAGGCCAGTACTTC.

This clonotype has just one count. This chain uses TRBV29-1 with TRBJ2-3; the D gene is possibly TRBD1 (5 bases). CDR3 length: 15 amino acids. Trimming took 6 bases from V and 8 from J, leaving 24 bases between them. Germline V gives CDR1 SQVTM, CDR2 ANQGSEA. The CDR3 region is CSVASAGLVGTTQYF. The CDR3 nucleotides are TGCAGCGTGGCAAGTGCAGGGCTGGTGGGTACTACGCAGTATTTT.

The chain couples TRBV28 to TRBJ2-3; D call uncertain. The CDR3 has 11 residues. Germline V gene lookup returns CDR1 MDHEN and CDR2 SYDVKM. Trimming removed 6 bases at V and 6 bases at J, with 7 bases between. CDR3 in DNA: TGTGCCAGCAGGACTTGGGATACGCAGTATTTT. It specifies CASRTWDTQYF.

Comments on this clonotype: One base away lies a much larger clone, so this may be a sequencing read error. The rearrangement joins TRBV12-3 or TRBV12-4 to TRBJ1-1, with D uncertain. The CDR3 runs 13 residues. The CDR3 sequence is CTSSSLMNTEAFF. In DNA form, the CDR3 reads TGTACCAGCAGTTCGCTGATGAACACTGAAGCTTTCTTT.

This clonotype was seen repeatedly, ten times or more. The rearrangement uses TRBV25-1 and TRBJ1-5; D remains ambiguous. V was trimmed by 4 bases and J by 4 bases, leaving 8 bases between them. Germline V CDR1 and CDR2: MGHDK, SYGVNS. The CDR3 is 13 amino acids. CDR3 sequence reads: CASSADGNQPQHF. DNA of the CDR3: TGTGCCAGCAGTGCTGACGGAAATCAGCCCCAGCATTTT.

This clonotype was detected ten times or more. The chain employs TRBV29-1 and TRBJ2-7, with unresolved D. The CDR3 length is 11 residues. CDR1 and CDR2 from the germline V gene are SQVTM and ANQGSEA. V lost 3 bases to trimming and J lost 6 bases, with 9 bases between them. As DNA, the CDR3 is TGCAGCGTTGAGAACCTGGGCGAGCAGTACTTC. Encoded protein: CSVENLGEQYF.

The J gene is TRBJ1-1, the V gene TRBV10-2; 9 nucleotides match TRBD1. V shed 2 bases and J 6 bases; nucleotides not matched to a gene: 10. Germline loops: CDR1 WSHSY, CDR2 SAAADI. This CDR3 region has 16 residues. CDR3 protein: CASSEAGTGSIAEAFF. For the CDR3, the DNA is TGCGCCAGCAGTGAGGCCGGGACAGGGTCGATAGCTGAAGCTTTCTTT.

The V call is TRBV3-1, the J call TRBJ1-6, with 8 bases lining up with TRBD1. Trimming cost V 5 bases and J 10 bases; bases outside gene matches: 7. The germline gives CDR1 LGHDT, CDR2 YNNKEL (reference sequence). The CDR3 sequence is 14 residues long. The chain's CDR3 is CASSSQGAQSPLHF. CDR3 in DNA: TGTGCCAGCAGCTCTCAGGGGGCGCAGTCACCCCTCCACTTT. Combining the CDR3 with reference TRBV3-1 and TRBJ1-6 gives the whole variable domain DTAVSQTPKYLVTQMGNDKSIKCEQNLGHDTMYWYKQDSKKFLKIMFSYNNKELIINETVPNRFSPKSPDKAHLNLHINSLELGDSAVYFCASSSQGAQSPLHFGNGTRLTVT.

The genes are TRBV10-3 and TRBJ2-5, with TRBD2 matching 10 bases. The J call could be wrong; TRBJ2-7 is a better fit for the DNA end. In germline, CDR1 is ENHRY, CDR2 SYGVKD. This CDR3 is 15 amino acids long. CDR3 loop: CAISEGLAGVHEQYF. The CDR3 DNA sequence: TGTGCCATCAGTGAGGGGCTAGCGGGAGTCCACGAGCAGTACTTC.

The rearrangement joins TRBV6-2 or TRBV6-3 to TRBJ2-7, with 7 bases that match TRBD1. The CDR3 extends over 15 amino acids. Germline V gives CDR1 MNHEY, CDR2 SVGEGT. The V and J ends lost 7 bases and 0 bases, in that order; junction bases with no gene match: 9. The CDR3 protein is CASTWTGAHSYEQYF. CDR3 sequence (DNA): TGTGCCAGCACTTGGACAGGAGCCCACTCCTACGAGCAGTACTTC.

J is TRBJ2-3 and V is TRBV7-9; TRBD2 aligns across 9 bases. Germline-derived CDR1 and CDR2 are SEHNR and FQNEAQ (reference sequence). The CDR3 covers 13 residues. V gave up 6 bases and J gave up 4 bases; unmatched junction bases: 2. The CDR3 DNA reads as TGTGCCAGCAGGCGGGAGGGGTCAGATACGCAGTATTTT. Translation: CASRREGSDTQYF.

The rearrangement links TRBV20-1 to TRBJ2-7; 9 positions match TRBD1. V trimming: 5 bases; J trimming: 5 bases; junction bases outside the gene matches: 10. Germline-derived CDR1 and CDR2 are DFQATT and SNEGSKA (reference sequence). The CDR3 spans 14 residues. In nucleotides, the CDR3 is TGCAGTGCTCGATTGGACAGGGGCCACCACGAGCAGTACTTC. It encodes CSARLDRGHHEQYF.

In this sample, this clonotype turned up a few times. The V call is TRBV24-1, the J call TRBJ2-1; 16 positions match TRBD2. Germline V gene sequence: CDR1 KGHDR, CDR2 SFDVKD. The J segment lost 1 base and the V segment lost 4 bases, leaving 9 bases of the junction unmatched. The CDR3 consists of 20 residues. CDR3 amino acids: CATSDPGTSGGARSYNEQFF. As DNA, the CDR3 is TGTGCCACCAGTGACCCCGGGACTAGCGGGGGGGCCAGGTCCTACAATGAGCAGTTCTTC.

The V call is TRBV20-1, the J call TRBJ2-3; unclear D gene. Trimming took 3 bases from V and 6 from J, leaving 10 bases between them. Germline V CDR1 and CDR2: DFQATT, SNEGSKA (reference sequence). CDR3 length: 12 residues. The CDR3 DNA sequence: TGCAGTGCTAGTAGGGTCGGGGATACGCAGTATTTT. It translates to CSASRVGDTQYF.

This clonotype was counted many times. The genes are TRBV10-2 and TRBJ1-2; possibly TRBD1 for D (5 bases). Trimming shortened V by 7 bases and J by 4 bases, and 13 bases separated the two germline ends. CDR1 is WSHSY and CDR2 is SAAADI in the germline V gene. CDR3 length: 13 residues. The CDR3 is CASTDQGSYGYTF. In DNA, the CDR3 is TGCGCCAGCACTGACCAGGGTTCCTATGGCTACACCTTC.

The chain links TRBV20-1 to TRBJ2-1; TRBD2 matches at 8 bases. CDR1 DFQATT and CDR2 SNEGSKA come from the germline V gene (reference sequence). With V trimmed by 5 bases and J by 2 bases, 8 bases remained unmatched. There are 15 residues in the CDR3. The CDR3 here is CSAQPPGLAYNEQFF. The CDR3 DNA sequence: TGCAGTGCTCAACCTCCGGGACTAGCCTACAATGAGCAGTTCTTC.

This clonotype appeared once. Being one base from a much bigger clone, this may be a read error. The rearrangement links TRBV7-2 to TRBJ2-1; the match to TRBD2 covers 11 bases. The end of the DNA is better explained by TRBJ2-7, so the J call may be wrong. The CDR3 loop spans 16 amino acids. In germline, CDR1 is SGHTA, CDR2 FQGNSA. The CDR3 coding sequence is TGTGCCAGCAGCTTTATAGCGGGAGGGAAATACAATGAGCAGTACTTC. This codes for CASSFIAGGKYNEQYF.